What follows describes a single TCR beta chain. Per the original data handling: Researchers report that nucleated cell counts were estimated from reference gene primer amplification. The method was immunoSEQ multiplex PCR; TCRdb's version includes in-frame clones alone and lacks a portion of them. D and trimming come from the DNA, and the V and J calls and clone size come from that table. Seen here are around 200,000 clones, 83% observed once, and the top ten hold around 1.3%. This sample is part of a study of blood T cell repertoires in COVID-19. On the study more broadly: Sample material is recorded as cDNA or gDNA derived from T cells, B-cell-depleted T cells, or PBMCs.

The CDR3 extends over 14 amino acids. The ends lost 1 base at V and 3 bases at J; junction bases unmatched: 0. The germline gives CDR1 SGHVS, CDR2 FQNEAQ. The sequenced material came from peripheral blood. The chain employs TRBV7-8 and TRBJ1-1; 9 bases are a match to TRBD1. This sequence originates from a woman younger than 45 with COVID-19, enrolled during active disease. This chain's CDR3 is CASSLGDRDTEAFF. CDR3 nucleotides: TGTGCCAGCAGCTTAGGGGACAGGGACACTGAAGCTTTCTTT.